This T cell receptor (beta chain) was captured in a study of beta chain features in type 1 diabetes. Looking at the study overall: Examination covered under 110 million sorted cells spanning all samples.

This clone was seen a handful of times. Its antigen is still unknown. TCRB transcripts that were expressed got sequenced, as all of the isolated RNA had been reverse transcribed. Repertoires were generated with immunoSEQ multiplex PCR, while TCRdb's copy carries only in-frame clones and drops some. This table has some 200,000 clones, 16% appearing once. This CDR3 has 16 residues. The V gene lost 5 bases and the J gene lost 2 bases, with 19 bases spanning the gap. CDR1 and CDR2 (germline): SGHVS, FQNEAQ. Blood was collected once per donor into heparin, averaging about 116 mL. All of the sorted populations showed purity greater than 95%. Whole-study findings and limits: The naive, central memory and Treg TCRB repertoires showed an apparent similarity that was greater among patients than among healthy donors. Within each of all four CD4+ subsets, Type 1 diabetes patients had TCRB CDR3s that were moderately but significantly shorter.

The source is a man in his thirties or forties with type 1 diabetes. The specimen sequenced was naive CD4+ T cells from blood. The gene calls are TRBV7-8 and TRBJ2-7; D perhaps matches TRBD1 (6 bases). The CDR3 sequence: CASSAMPGRGPYEQYF. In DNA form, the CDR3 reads TGTGCCAGCAGCGCCATGCCGGGCAGGGGACCCTACGAGCAGTACTTC.